This T cell receptor (beta chain) emerged from a study of cytomegalovirus exposure and HLA in healthy donors. The study's findings and limits: As was reported, the classifier diagnosed cytomegalovirus status with high specificity and sensitivity. Some V segments, TRBV6-2 and TRBV6-3 among them, were indistinguishable and were therefore excluded.

To note about this clone: What it binds is unknown.

Trimming pared 2 bases from V and 1 base from J, leaving 11 bases between. Germline V gene data show CDR1 as PRHDT and CDR2 as FYEKMQ (reference sequence). The CDR3 has 15 amino acids. This PCR relied on a set of 60 Vbeta primers and 13 Jbeta primers. Method: immunoSEQ multiplex PCR; TCRdb's copy keeps in-frame clones and lacks some. The sample lists 150,000 to 180,000 clones; around 80% were seen once. This clonotype was obtained from a woman between 40 and 50 years old in good health and CMV-seronegative. V gene TRBV13 combines with J gene TRBJ1-2, with D maybe TRBD1 (6 bases). Sequenced sample: PBMCs. CDR3: CASSLKGGVNYGYTF. DNA for the CDR3: TGTGCCAGCAGCTTAAAGGGGGGGGTTAACTATGGCTACACCTTC.